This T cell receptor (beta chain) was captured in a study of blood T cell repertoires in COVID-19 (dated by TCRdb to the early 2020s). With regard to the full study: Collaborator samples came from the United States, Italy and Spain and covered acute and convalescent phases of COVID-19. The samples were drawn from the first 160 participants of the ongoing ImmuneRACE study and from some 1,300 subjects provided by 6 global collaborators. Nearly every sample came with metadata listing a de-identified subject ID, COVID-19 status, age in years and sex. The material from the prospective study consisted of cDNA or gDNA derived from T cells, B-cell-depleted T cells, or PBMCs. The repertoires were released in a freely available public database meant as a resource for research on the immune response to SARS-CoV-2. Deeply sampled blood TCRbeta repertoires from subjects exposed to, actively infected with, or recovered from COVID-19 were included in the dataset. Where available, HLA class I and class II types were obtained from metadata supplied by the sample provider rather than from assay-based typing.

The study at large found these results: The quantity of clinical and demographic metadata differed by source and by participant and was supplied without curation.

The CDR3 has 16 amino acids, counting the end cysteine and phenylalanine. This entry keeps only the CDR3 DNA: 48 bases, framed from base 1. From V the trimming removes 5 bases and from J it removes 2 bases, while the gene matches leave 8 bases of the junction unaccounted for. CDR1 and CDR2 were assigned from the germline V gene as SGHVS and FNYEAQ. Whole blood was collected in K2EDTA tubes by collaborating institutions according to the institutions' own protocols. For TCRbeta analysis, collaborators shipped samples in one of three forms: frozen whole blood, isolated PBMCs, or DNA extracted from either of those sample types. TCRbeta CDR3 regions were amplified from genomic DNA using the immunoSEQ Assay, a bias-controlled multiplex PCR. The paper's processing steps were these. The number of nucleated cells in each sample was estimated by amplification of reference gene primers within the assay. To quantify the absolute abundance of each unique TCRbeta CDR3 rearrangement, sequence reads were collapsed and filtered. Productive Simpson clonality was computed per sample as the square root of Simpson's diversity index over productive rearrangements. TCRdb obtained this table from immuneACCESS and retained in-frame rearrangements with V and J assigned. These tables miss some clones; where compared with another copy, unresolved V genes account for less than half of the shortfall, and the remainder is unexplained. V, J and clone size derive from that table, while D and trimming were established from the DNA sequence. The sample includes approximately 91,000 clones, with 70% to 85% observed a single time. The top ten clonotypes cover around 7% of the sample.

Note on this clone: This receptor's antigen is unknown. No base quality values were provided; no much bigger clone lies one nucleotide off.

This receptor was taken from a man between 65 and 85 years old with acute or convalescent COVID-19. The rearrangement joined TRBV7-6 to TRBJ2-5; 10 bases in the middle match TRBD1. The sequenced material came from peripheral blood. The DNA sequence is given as TGTGCCAGCAGCGACGGGACAGGGGCTACACAAGAGACCCAGTACTTC. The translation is CASSDGTGATQETQYF.